This TCR beta chain was sequenced during a study of T cells after yellow fever vaccination. Study-wide results and caveats: Sorted repertoires could include abundant contaminating clonotypes from bulk cells. Re-detected after boosting: most primary clones, around 97% of CD4 and 75% to 90% of CD8. The appearance of a small share of clonotypes in both CD4 and CD8 compartments was observed.

About this clonotype: What it recognizes is unknown. A much bigger clone sits one base away, suggesting this may be a read error.

Template switching by 5'RACE produced TCR cDNA, adding a universal primer site and UMIs. From the 5' RACE reads, TCRdb called clonotypes with MiXCR, one entry per CDR3 protein. Of some 390,000 distinct CDR3 sequences listed, more than 5.5% were seen once; the top ten hold about 15%. CDR3 size: 15 residues. The germline V gene encodes CDR1 DFQATT and CDR2 SNEGSKA (reference sequence). The source of this sequence is a young man who received the YFV17D yellow fever vaccine. Here the sequenced sample was PBMCs, taken 5 days after the yellow fever booster vaccination. The chain joins TRBV20-1 to TRBJ2-1, with unresolved D. The CDR3 sequence is CCARPTVTSYNEQFF. The CDR3 bases are TGCTGTGCTAGACCAACAGTTACCTCCTACAATGAGCAGTTCTTC.